This T cell receptor (beta chain) stems from a study of blood T cell repertoires in COVID-19. This CDR3 has 12 residues. V shed 10 bases, J shed 7 bases, and the junction held 8 bases outside the gene matches. The germline V gene has CDR1 LGHNA and CDR2 YNFKEQ. Sequencing was performed with immunoSEQ multiplex PCR; in TCRdb, only in-frame clones are kept and a portion is missing. The sample lists 200,000 to 250,000 clones, under 85% occurring once. Sequencing was done on a sample of peripheral blood. The V gene is TRBV4-2, the J gene TRBJ2-7; 9 nucleotides line up with TRBD1. The sequence came from a human donor in a cohort sampled during active COVID-19. The CDR3 nucleotides read TGTGCCACCGGGGACAGGGCCATGGAGCAGTACTTC. It translates to CATGDRAMEQYF.